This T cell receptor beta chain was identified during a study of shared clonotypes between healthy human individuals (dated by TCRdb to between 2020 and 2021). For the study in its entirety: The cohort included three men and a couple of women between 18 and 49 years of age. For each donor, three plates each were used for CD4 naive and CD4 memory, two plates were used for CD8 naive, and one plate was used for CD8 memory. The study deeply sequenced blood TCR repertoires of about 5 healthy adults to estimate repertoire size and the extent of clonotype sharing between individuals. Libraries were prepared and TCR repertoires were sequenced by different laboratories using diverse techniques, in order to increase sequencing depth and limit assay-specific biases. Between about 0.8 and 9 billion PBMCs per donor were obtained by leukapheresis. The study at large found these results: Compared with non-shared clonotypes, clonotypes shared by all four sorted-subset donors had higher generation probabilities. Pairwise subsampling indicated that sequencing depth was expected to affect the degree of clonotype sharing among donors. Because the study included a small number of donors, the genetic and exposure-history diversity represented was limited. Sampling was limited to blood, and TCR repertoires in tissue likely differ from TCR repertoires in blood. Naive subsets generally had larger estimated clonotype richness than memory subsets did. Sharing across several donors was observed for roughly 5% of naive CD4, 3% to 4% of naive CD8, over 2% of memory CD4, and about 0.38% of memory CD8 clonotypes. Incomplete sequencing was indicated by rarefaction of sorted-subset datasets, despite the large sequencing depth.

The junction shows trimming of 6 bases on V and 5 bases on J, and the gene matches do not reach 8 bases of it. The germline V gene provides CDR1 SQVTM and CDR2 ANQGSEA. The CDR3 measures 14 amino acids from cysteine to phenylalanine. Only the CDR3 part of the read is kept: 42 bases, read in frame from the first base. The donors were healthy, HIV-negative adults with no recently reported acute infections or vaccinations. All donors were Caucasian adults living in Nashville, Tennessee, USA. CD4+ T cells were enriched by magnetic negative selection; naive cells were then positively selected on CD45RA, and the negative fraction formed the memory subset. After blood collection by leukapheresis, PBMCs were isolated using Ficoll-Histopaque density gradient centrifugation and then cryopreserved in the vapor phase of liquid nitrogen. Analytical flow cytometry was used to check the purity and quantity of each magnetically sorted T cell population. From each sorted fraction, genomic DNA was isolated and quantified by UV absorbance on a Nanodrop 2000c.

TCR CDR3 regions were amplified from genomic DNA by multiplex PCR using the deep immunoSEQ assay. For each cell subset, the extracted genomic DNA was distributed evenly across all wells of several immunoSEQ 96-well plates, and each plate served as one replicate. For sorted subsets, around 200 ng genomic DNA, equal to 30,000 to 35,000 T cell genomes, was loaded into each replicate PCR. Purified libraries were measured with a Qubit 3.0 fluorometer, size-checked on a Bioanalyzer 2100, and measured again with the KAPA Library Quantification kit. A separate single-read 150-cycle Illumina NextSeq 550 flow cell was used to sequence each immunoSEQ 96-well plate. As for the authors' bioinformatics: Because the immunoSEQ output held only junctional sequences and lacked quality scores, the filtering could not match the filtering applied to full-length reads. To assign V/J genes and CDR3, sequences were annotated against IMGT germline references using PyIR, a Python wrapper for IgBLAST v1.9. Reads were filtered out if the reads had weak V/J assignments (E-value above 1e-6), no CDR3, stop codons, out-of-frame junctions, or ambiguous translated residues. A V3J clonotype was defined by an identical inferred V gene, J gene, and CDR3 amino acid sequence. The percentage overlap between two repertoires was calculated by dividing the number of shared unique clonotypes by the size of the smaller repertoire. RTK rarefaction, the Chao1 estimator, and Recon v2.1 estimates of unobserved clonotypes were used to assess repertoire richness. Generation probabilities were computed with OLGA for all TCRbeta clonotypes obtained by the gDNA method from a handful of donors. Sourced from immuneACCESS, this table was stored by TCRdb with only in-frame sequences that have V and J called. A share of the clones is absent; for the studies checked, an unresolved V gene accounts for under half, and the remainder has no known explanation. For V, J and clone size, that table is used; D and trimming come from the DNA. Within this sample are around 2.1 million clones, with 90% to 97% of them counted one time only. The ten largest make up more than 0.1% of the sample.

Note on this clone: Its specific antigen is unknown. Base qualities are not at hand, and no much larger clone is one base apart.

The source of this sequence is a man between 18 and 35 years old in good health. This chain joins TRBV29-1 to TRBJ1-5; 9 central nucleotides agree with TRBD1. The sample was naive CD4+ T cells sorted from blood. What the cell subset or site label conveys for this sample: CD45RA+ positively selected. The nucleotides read TGCAGCGTCAAGGGACAGGGAGGCGATCAGCCCCAGCATTTT. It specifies CSVKGQGGDQPQHF.